Sequencing of this T cell receptor beta chain was carried out in a study of HIV-infected patients and healthy controls (dated by TCRdb to the mid-2010s). Libraries came from 5' RACE. The instrument given in TCRdb is Illumina MiSeq. TCRdb passed the public sequencing reads through fastp at Q25 and MiXCR, retaining productive beta sequences. Rows matching on CDR3 protein sequence are summarized as one entry with the most common DNA and genes. The sample table holds about 18,000 distinct CDR3 sequences, of which around 17% were seen once. The ten largest clones represent around 25% of the sample. Inclusive of the bounding cysteine and phenylalanine, the CDR3 is 15 residues long. Only the CDR3 region is kept as DNA, spanning 45 bases read in frame from base 1. The germline V gene sets CDR1 to SGHDT and CDR2 to YYEEEE. V is reduced by 4 bases and J by 5 bases, leaving a spacing of 18 bases between them.

By share, this clonotype ranks as medium-sized (0.01 to 0.1%). Its recognized antigen is unknown. Qualities for individual bases were not recorded, and no much larger clone is one base off. Sequenced input: CD8+ T cells from blood. This clonotype originated in a human donor in good health. This sequence uses TRBV5-6 and TRBJ2-5; a tentative D match to TRBD2 spans 6 bases. The nucleotide sequence reads TGTGCCAGCAGCGGCGGGGCTTTGGTGGGGGAGACCCAGTACTTC. This sequence encodes CASSGGALVGETQYF.